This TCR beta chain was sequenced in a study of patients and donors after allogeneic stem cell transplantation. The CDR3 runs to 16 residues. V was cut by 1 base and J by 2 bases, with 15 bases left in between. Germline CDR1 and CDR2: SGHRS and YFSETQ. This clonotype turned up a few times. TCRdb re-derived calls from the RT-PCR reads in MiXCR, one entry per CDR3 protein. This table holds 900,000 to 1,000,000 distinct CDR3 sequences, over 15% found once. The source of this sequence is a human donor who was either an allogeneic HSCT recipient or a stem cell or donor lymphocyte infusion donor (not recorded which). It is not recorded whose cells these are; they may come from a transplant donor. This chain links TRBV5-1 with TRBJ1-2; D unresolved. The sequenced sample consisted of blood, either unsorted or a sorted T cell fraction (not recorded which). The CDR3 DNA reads TGCGCCAGCAGCTTGAAATCCGCCACCCTCAACTATGGCTACACCTTC. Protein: CASSLKSATLNYGYTF.